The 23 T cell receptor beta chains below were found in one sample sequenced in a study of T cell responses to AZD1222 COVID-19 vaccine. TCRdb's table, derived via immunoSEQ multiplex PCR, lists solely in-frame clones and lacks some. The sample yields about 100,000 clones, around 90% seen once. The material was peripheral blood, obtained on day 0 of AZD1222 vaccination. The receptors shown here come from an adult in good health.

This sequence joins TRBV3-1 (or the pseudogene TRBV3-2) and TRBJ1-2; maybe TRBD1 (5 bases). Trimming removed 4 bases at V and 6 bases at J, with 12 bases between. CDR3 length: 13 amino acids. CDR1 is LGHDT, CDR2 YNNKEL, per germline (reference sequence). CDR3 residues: CASSRGTADGYTF. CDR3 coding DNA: TGTGCCAGCAGCCGCGGGACGGCTGATGGCTACACCTTC.

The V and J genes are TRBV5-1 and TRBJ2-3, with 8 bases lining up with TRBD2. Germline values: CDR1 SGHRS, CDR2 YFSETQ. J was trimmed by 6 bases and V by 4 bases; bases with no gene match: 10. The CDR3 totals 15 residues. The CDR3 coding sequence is TGCGCCAGCAGCCCCTCCGGGGGGGCGGGTGATACGCAGTATTTT. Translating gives CASSPSGGAGDTQYF.

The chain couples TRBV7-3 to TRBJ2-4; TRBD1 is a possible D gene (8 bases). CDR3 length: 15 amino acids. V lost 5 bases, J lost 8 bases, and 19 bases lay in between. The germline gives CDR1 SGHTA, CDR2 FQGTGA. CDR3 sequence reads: CASSPYGQGGDIQYF. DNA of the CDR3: TGTGCCAGCAGCCCGTACGGACAGGGAGGGGACATTCAGTACTTC.

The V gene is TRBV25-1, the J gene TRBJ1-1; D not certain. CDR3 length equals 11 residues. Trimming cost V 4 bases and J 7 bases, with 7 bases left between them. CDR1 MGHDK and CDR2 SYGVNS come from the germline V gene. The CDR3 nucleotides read TGTGCCAGCAGTGCCGGATATGAAGCTTTCTTT. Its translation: CASSAGYEAFF.

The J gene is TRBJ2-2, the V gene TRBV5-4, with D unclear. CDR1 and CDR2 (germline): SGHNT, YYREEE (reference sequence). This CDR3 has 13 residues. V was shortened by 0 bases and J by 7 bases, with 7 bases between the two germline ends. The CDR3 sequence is CASSLVSVGELFF. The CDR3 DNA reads TGTGCCAGCAGCTTGGTTTCCGTCGGGGAGCTGTTTTTT. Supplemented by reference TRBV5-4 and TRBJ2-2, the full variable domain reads ETGVTQSPTHLIKTRGQQVTLRCSSQSGHNTVSWYQQALGQGPQFIFQYYREEENGRGNFPPRFSGLQFPNYSSELNVNALELDDSALYLCASSLVSVGELFFGEGSRLTVL.

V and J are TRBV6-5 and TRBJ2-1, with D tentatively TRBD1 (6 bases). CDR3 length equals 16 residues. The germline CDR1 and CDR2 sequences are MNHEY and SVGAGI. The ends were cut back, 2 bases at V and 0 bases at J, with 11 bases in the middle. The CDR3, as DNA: TGTGCCAGCAGTTACGAGGGGGAACCCTCCTACAATGAGCAGTTCTTC. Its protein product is CASSYEGEPSYNEQFF.

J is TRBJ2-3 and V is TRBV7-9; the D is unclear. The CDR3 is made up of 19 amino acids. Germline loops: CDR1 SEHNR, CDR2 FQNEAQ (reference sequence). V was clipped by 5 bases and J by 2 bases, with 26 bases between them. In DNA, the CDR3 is TGTGCCAGCAGCCTCTATAGGCCTCGGGCAGGAGACCTCACAGATACGCAGTATTTT. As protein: CASSLYRPRAGDLTDTQYF. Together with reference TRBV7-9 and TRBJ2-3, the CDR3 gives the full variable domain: DTGVSQNPRHKITKRGQNVTFRCDPISEHNRLYWYRQTLGQGPEFLTYFQNEAQLEKSRLLSDRFSAERPKGSFSTLEIQRTEQGDSAMYLCASSLYRPRAGDLTDTQYFGPGTRLTVL.

CDR3 nucleotide sequence: TGCGCCAGCAGCTTCTTAGCGGGAGGGCCGCCCAACTCCTACGAGCAGTACTTC. Amino acids: CASSFLAGGPPNSYEQYF. This chain joins TRBV5-1 and TRBJ2-7, with 11 nucleotides matching TRBD2. There are 18 residues in the CDR3. The V gene's germline CDR1 is SGHRS and CDR2 YFSETQ. Trimming removed 2 bases from V and 0 bases from J; junction bases left unmatched: 10.

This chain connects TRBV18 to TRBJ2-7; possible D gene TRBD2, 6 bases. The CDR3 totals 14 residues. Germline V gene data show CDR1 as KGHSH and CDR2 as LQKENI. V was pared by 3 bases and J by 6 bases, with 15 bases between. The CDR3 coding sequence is TGTGCCAGCTCACCGGTCAGGGTGGGAGGCGAGCAGTACTTC. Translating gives CASSPVRVGGEQYF.

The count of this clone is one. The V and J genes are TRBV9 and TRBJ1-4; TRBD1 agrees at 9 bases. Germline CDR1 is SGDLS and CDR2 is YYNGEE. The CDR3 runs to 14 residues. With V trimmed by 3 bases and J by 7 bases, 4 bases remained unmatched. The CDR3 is CASSGGQGPEKLFF. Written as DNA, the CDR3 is TGTGCCAGCAGCGGGGGACAGGGCCCTGAAAAACTGTTTTTT.

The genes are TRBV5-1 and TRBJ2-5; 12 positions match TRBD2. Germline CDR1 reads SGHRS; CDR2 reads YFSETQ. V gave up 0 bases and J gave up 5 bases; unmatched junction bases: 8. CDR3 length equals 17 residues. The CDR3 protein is CASSLAVSSGGAETQYF. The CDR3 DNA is TGCGCCAGCAGCTTGGCTGTTTCTAGCGGGGGGGCGGAGACCCAGTACTTC.

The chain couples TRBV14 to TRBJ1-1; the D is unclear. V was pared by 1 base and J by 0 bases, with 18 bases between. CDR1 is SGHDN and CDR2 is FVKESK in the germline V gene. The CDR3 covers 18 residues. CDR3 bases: TGTGCCAGCAGCCAAGGGGAAACTACGTTGGAAATGAACACTGAAGCTTTCTTT. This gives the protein CASSQGETTLEMNTEAFF.

Here the CDR3 DNA reads TGTGCTAGTGAATGGGGACCGGGTGGCTACACCTTC. Translation: CASEWGPGGYTF. The J gene is TRBJ1-2, the V gene TRBV12-5; D perhaps matches TRBD1 (5 bases). This CDR3 contains 12 residues. The V end was cut by 7 bases, the J end by 7 bases, with 13 bases between. Per germline, CDR1 LGHNT and CDR2 FRNRAP.

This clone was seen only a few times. The CDR3 region is CASRGLGGPNNEQFF. CDR3 in DNA: TGTGCCAGCAGAGGATTGGGGGGACCGAACAATGAGCAGTTCTTC. The chain joins TRBV7-9 to TRBJ2-1; D may be TRBD2 (6 bases). The CDR3 is 15 amino acids. Germline loops: CDR1 SEHNR, CDR2 FQNEAQ (reference sequence). V lost 6 bases and J 5 bases, leaving 17 bases between the germline ends.

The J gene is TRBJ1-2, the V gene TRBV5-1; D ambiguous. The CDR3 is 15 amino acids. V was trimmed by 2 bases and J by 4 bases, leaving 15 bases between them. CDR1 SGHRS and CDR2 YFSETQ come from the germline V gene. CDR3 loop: CASSFEQPPLYGYTF. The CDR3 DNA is TGCGCCAGCAGCTTTGAGCAGCCGCCTCTCTATGGCTACACCTTC.

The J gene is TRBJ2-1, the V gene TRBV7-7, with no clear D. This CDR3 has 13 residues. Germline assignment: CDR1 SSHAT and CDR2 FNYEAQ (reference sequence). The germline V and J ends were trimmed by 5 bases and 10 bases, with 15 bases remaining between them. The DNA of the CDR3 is TGTGCCAGCAGCACAGACGCAGGTCGAGAGCAGTTCTTC. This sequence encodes CASSTDAGREQFF.

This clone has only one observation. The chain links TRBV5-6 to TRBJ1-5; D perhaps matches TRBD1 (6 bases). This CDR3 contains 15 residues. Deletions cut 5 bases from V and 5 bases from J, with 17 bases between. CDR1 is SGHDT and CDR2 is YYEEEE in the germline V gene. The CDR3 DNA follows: TGTGCCAGCAGTCTCGGAGGGGGGACCTATCAGCCCCAGCATTTT. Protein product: CASSLGGGTYQPQHF.

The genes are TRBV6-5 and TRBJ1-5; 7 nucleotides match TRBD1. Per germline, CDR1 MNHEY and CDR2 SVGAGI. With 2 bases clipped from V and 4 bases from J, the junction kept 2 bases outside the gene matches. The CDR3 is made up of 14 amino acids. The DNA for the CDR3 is TGTGCCAGCAGTTACGCAGGGGGAAATCAGCCCCAGCATTTT. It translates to CASSYAGGNQPQHF.

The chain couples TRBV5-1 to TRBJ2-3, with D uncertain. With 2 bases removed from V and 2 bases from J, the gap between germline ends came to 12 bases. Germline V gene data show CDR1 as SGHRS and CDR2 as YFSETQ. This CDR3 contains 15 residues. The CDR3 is CASSFDGSNTDTQYF. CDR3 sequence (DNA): TGCGCCAGCAGCTTCGACGGCTCAAACACAGATACGCAGTATTTT.

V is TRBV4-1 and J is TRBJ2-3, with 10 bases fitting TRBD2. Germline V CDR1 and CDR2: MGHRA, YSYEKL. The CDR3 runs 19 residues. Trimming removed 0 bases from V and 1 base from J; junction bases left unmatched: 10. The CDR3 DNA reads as TGCGCCAGCAGCCAAGATCTCGAGCGGGAGGGCCTAGGCACAGATACGCAGTATTTT. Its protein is CASSQDLEREGLGTDTQYF.

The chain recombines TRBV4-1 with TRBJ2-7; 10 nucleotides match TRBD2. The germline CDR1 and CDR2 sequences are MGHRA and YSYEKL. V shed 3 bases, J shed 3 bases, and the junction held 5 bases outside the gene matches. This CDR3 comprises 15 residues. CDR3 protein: CASSQGLATYYEQYF. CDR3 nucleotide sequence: TGCGCCAGCAGCCAGGGACTAGCGACGTACTACGAGCAGTACTTC.

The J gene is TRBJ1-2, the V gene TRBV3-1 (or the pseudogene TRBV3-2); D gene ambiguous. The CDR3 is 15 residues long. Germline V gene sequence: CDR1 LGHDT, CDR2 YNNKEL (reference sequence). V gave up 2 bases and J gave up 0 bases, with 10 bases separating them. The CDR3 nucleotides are TGTGCCAGCAGCCAAAGACGGAAAGCTAACTATGGCTACACCTTC. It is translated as CASSQRRKANYGYTF.

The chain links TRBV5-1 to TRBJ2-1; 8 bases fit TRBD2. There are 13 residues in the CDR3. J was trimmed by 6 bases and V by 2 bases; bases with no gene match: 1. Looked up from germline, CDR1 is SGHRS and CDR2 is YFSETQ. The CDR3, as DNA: TGCGCCAGCAGCTTTGCGGGAGGCAATGAGCAGTTCTTC. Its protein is CASSFAGGNEQFF. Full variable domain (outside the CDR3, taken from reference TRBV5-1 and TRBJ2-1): KAGVTQTPRYLIKTRGQQVTLSCSPISGHRSVSWYQQTPGQGLQFLFEYFSETQRNKGNFPGRFSGRQFSNSRSEMNVSTLELGDSALYLCASSFAGGNEQFFGPGTRLTVL.